The 8 T cell receptor beta chains below all came from one sample that was sequenced in a study of T cell responses to AZD1222 COVID-19 vaccine. Here immunoSEQ multiplex PCR was the method, and the copy in TCRdb shows in-frame clones only, minus some. Seen here are around 83,000 clones, more than 70% observed once, and the top ten hold about 19%. Material: peripheral blood, obtained on day 0 of AZD1222 vaccination. The receptors here all came from an adult in good health.

The chain recombines TRBV3-1 (or the pseudogene TRBV3-2) with TRBJ2-1; no clear D gene. The CDR3 has 17 residues. From germline, CDR1 is LGHDT and CDR2 YNNKEL (reference sequence). V lost 0 bases to trimming and J lost 0 bases, with 12 bases between them. The CDR3 coding sequence is TGTGCCAGCAGCCAAGATATTGGTCAGGTCTCCTACAATGAGCAGTTCTTC. It yields the protein CASSQDIGQVSYNEQFF.

The genes are TRBV5-4 and TRBJ2-2; D uncertain. The CDR3 length is 16 residues. V was trimmed by 2 bases and J by 2 bases, leaving 13 bases between them. The germline V gene has CDR1 SGHNT and CDR2 YYREEE (reference sequence). The CDR3 here is CASSFGPDLNTGELFF. The DNA of the CDR3 is TGTGCCAGCAGCTTTGGACCCGATCTTAACACCGGGGAGCTGTTTTTT.

The chain is built from TRBV7-8 and TRBJ1-3, with a possible D match to TRBD1 (5 bases). The CDR3 is 16 amino acids. The germline gives CDR1 SGHVS, CDR2 FQNEAQ. V shed 2 bases and J shed 4 bases, with 15 bases lying between them. In DNA, the CDR3 is TGTGCCAGCAGCTTATTCGGCAGGGCTTCAGGAAACACCATATATTTT. It codes for CASSLFGRASGNTIYF.

The J gene is TRBJ2-1, the V gene TRBV7-9; 8 nucleotides line up with TRBD2. Per germline, CDR1 SEHNR and CDR2 FQNEAQ (reference sequence). The CDR3 loop spans 13 amino acids. J gave up 15 bases and V 5 bases, and 12 bases lay outside the gene matches. The CDR3 DNA is TGTGCCAGCAGCCGGCGGACTAGCTCCGGGGGGTTCTTC. Protein sequence: CASSRRTSSGGFF. The variable domain in full, with the rest retrieved from reference TRBV7-9 and TRBJ2-1, is DTGVSQNPRHKITKRGQNVTFRCDPISEHNRLYWYRQTLGQGPEFLTYFQNEAQLEKSRLLSDRFSAERPKGSFSTLEIQRTEQGDSAMYLCASSRRTSSGGFFGPGTRLTVL.

The chain has TRBV15 and TRBJ1-1; D unresolved. CDR3 length: 16 amino acids. Germline loops: CDR1 LNHNV, CDR2 YYDKDF (reference sequence). V dropped 4 bases and J dropped 0 bases, with 15 bases sitting between them. In nucleotides, the CDR3 is TGTGCCACCAGCACACGTTCTCAGGCAATGAACACTGAAGCTTTCTTT. Translation: CATSTRSQAMNTEAFF.

This clone was observed once. This rearrangement joins TRBV29-1 to TRBJ1-5; a possible D gene is TRBD1 (6 bases). From germline, CDR1 is SQVTM and CDR2 ANQGSEA. CDR3 length: 13 amino acids. Trimming took 5 bases from V and 7 from J, leaving 15 bases between them. CDR3 loop: CSVQDSSRQPQHF. The CDR3 bases are TGCAGCGTTCAGGACAGTAGCAGGCAGCCCCAGCATTTT.

The genes are TRBV7-2 and TRBJ1-3, with D possibly being TRBD1 (5 bases). The CDR3 sequence is 15 residues long. V was clipped by 6 bases and J by 0 bases, with 12 bases between them. Germline CDR1 and CDR2: SGHTA and FQGNSA. CDR3 region: CASSSQGPSGNTIYF. The CDR3 coding sequence is TGTGCCAGCAGTTCTCAGGGCCCCTCTGGAAACACCATATATTTT.

This clone was seen once. This chain links TRBV6-2 or TRBV6-3 with TRBJ1-5; D unclear. Trimming pared 0 bases from V and 7 bases from J, leaving 10 bases between. This CDR3 region has 14 residues. In germline, CDR1 is MNHEY, CDR2 SVGEGT. The chain's CDR3 is CASSYSGWGQPQHF. CDR3 bases: TGTGCCAGCAGTTACTCGGGATGGGGACAGCCCCAGCATTTT.